This T cell receptor (beta chain) was captured by sequencing in a study of blood T cell repertoires in COVID-19. Study-level background: PBMCs, B-cell-depleted T cells, or T cells were the source of the cDNA or gDNA that made up the material.

This CDR3 region has 13 residues. Per the germline V gene, CDR1 is MDHEN and CDR2 is SYDVKM. V was shortened by 8 bases and J by 2 bases, with 13 bases between the two germline ends. A single count supports this clone. Original analysis: For nucleated cells, counts were estimated from reference gene primer amplification. Generated by immunoSEQ multiplex PCR, the TCRdb table keeps only in-frame clones and is missing some. V and J calls plus clone size are reproduced from that table; the DNA served to infer D and trimming. This sample has approximately 300,000 clones, with 80% to 95% found just once. The clonotype originates from a woman aged 30 to 39 with COVID-19, enrolled during active disease. This rearrangement joins TRBV28 to TRBJ2-7; possible D gene TRBD2, 7 bases. The sample consisted of peripheral blood. The CDR3 spells CASRTGGPYEQYF. The DNA for the CDR3 is TGTGCCAGCCGGACCGGGGGGCCCTACGAGCAGTACTTC.